The T cell receptor (beta chain) described here comes from a study of OX40 agonist ivuxolimab in advanced cancers. Study context: Patients' therapy was ivuxolimab, an antibody that acts as an agonist of OX40 (CD134). Whole-study results and caveats: Some patients who did not respond also had low normalized T-cell clonal expansion.

Profiled with immunoSEQ multiplex PCR; TCRdb holds only in-frame clones, not every one. The table has roughly 74,000 clones, roughly 80% seen once; the top ten hold approximately 2.1%. This clone was found once. Its antigen is still unknown. Germline-derived CDR1 and CDR2 are SGHAT and FQNNGV. The V and J ends lost 5 bases and 1 base respectively, with 9 bases between them. This CDR3 spans 13 amino acids. The clonotype originates from an adult with an advanced solid tumor such as melanoma, head and neck, liver or kidney cancer. The sample here was CD4+ or CD8+ T cells sorted from blood, taken in a trial of the OX40 agonist ivuxolimab. The chain couples TRBV11-2 to TRBJ2-7; maybe TRBD1 (5 bases). The CDR3 protein is CASSATGSYEQYF. Written as DNA, the CDR3 is TGTGCCAGCAGCGCTACAGGTTCCTACGAGCAGTACTTC.